This TCR beta chain appears in the sequencing data of a study of T cell responses to AZD1222 COVID-19 vaccine. Assay used: immunoSEQ multiplex PCR; TCRdb lists only in-frame clones, some missing. The sample consists of tens of thousands of clones, approximately 80% of them appearing once. Sequencing used peripheral blood, obtained 28 days after the second AZD1222 dose. This TCR was sampled from an adult who received the AZD1222 COVID-19 vaccine.

The CDR3 here is CASRADNYGYTF. The CDR3 DNA reads TGTGCCAGCAGGGCTGACAACTATGGCTACACCTTC. This sequence joins TRBV6-5 and TRBJ1-2, with D unresolved. V was trimmed by 6 bases and J by 2 bases, leaving 7 bases between them. The germline gives CDR1 MNHEY, CDR2 SVGAGI. The CDR3 totals 12 residues.